Each of the 29 T cell receptor beta chains below was sequenced from the same sample in a study of blood T cells in healthy people across ages. The use of a sample-barcoded 5' primer and a J-beta primer mix characterized a second PCR of about 7 to 12 cycles. TCRdb analysed the 5' RACE reads with MiXCR anew, one entry per CDR3 protein. The table includes approximately 1.5 million distinct CDR3 sequences, approximately 39% detected once. Sequenced: blood. These TCRs come from a woman aged 18 to 35 in good health.

This clonotype has only one observation. The genes are TRBV9 and TRBJ2-1; unclear D gene. Germline V lookup: CDR1 SGDLS, CDR2 YYNGEE. CDR3 size: 15 residues. Trimming removed 0 bases at V and 7 bases at J, with 14 bases between. The CDR3 nucleotides are TGTGCCAGCAGCGTAGAACCCTATCAGCGTAATGAGCAGTTCTTC. It yields the protein CASSVEPYQRNEQFF.

To note about this clonotype: It may be a read error: a sequence one base away is much more abundant. The chain couples TRBV12-3 or TRBV12-4 to TRBJ1-2; D is unresolved. The CDR3 sequence is 14 residues long. The CDR3 spells CASRTELLNYSYTF. The DNA for the CDR3 is TGTGCCAGCAGGACCGAATTACTTAACTATAGCTACACCTTC.

This chain connects TRBV9 to TRBJ2-2; D call uncertain. CDR1 and CDR2 from the germline V gene are SGDLS and YYNGEE. V lost 0 bases to trimming and J lost 0 bases, with 3 bases between them. This CDR3 is built from 14 residues. CDR3 amino acids: CASSVDANTGELFF. In nucleotides, the CDR3 is TGTGCCAGCAGCGTAGATGCGAACACCGGGGAGCTGTTTTTT. Supplemented by reference TRBV9 and TRBJ2-2, the full variable domain reads DSGVTQTPKHLITATGQRVTLRCSPRSGDLSVYWYQQSLDQGLQFLIQYYNGEERAKGNILERFSAQQFPDLHSELNLSSLELGDSALYFCASSVDANTGELFFGEGSRLTVL.

This clonotype was recorded once. The chain uses TRBV7-2 and TRBJ1-1; 10 positions agree with TRBD1. There are 15 residues in the CDR3. V gave up 1 base and J gave up 6 bases; unmatched junction bases: 5. Germline CDR1 reads SGHTA; CDR2 reads FQGNSA. CDR3 sequence reads: CASSLVGQGRSEAFF. CDR3 DNA: TGTGCCAGCAGCTTAGTGGGACAGGGGAGGTCTGAAGCTTTCTTT.

The gene calls are TRBV20-1 and TRBJ1-1, with D hard to call. The CDR3 sequence is 15 residues long. Trimming shortened V by 3 bases and J by 2 bases, and 16 bases separated the two germline ends. Germline CDR1 and CDR2: DFQATT and SNEGSKA (reference sequence). CDR3 sequence: CSARDLREPNTEAFF. As DNA, the CDR3 is TGCAGTGCTAGGGATCTCCGGGAGCCTAACACTGAAGCTTTCTTT.

In this sample, this clonotype turned up a few times. V is TRBV12-3 or TRBV12-4 and J is TRBJ2-5, with TRBD2 matching 7 bases. The V segment lost 5 bases and the J segment 4 bases; nucleotides outside the gene matches: 7. CDR3 length: 14 amino acids. The CDR3 is CASSPQRGGETQYF. CDR3 bases: TGTGCCAGCAGTCCTCAGCGGGGAGGAGAGACCCAGTACTTC.

This clonotype was picked up a small number of times. The chain joins TRBV27 to TRBJ1-5, with D tentatively TRBD1 (5 bases). Germline V gene sequence: CDR1 MNHEY, CDR2 SMNVEV (reference sequence). V was cut by 5 bases and J by 5 bases, with 10 bases left in between. The CDR3 sequence is 13 residues long. CDR3 coding DNA: TGTGCCAGCAGTAAGACAGAGGATCAGCCCCAGCATTTT. As protein: CASSKTEDQPQHF.

Turning to this clonotype: A read error may be the cause here, since a much bigger clone is one base away. V and J are TRBV10-3 and TRBJ2-5; D is possibly TRBD2 (5 bases). The J call may be mistaken, given a closer DNA end match to TRBJ2-1. This CDR3 has 14 residues. CDR1 ENHRY and CDR2 SYGVKD come from the germline V gene. The chain's CDR3 is CAISRADSQETQFF. The CDR3 DNA is TGTGCCATCAGTCGAGCGGACTCCCAAGAGACCCAGTTCTTC.

The rearrangement links TRBV7-8 to TRBJ1-1; no clear D gene. The CDR3 spans 18 residues. Germline V gene sequence: CDR1 SGHVS, CDR2 FQNEAQ. Trimming cost V 5 bases and J 1 base, with 23 bases left between them. CDR3 nucleotide sequence: TGTGCCAGCAGCCTGGCCCCCGCGGGCAGTAAAGAGAACACTGAAGCTTTCTTT. This gives the protein CASSLAPAGSKENTEAFF.

The chain employs TRBV3-1 and TRBJ2-7, with 9 bases that match TRBD2. The CDR3 is 15 amino acids. V shed 1 base and J 3 bases; nucleotides not matched to a gene: 4. CDR1 is LGHDT and CDR2 is YNNKEL in the germline V gene (reference sequence). CDR3 loop: CASSQGAGGHYEQYF. CDR3 DNA: TGTGCCAGCAGCCAAGGAGCGGGGGGCCACTACGAGCAGTACTTC.

The CDR3 DNA sequence: TGTGCCAGCGGCTCTAATCAGCCCCAGCATTTT. Its translation is CASGSNQPQHF. The V and J genes are TRBV12-3 or TRBV12-4 and TRBJ1-5; D is unclear. V was clipped by 8 bases and J by 4 bases, with 6 bases between them. CDR3 length equals 11 residues.

This chain links TRBV7-2 with TRBJ2-1, with 7 bases identical to TRBD2. CDR3 length: 17 residues. Germline V gene data show CDR1 as SGHTA and CDR2 as FQGNSA. V gave up 5 bases and J gave up 5 bases; unmatched junction bases: 15. Written as DNA, the CDR3 is TGTGCCAGCAGCCACCCGTTTTCGGGAGGTTCTAACAATGAGCAGTTCTTC. Protein: CASSHPFSGGSNNEQFF.

The J gene is TRBJ2-2, the V gene TRBV6-2 or TRBV6-3; unclear D gene. V dropped 0 bases and J dropped 4 bases, with 9 bases sitting between them. The CDR3 has 15 residues. CDR1 MNHEY and CDR2 SVGEGT come from the germline V gene. The chain's CDR3 is CASSYSIPPTGELFF. In nucleotides, the CDR3 is TGTGCCAGCAGTTACTCGATTCCTCCCACCGGGGAGCTGTTTTTT.

This clonotype was picked up a small number of times. The V call is TRBV7-6, the J call TRBJ2-1; 14 bases agree with TRBD2. The CDR3 spans 20 residues. Germline V gene sequence: CDR1 SGHVS, CDR2 FNYEAQ. Trimming removed 5 bases from V and 1 base from J; junction bases left unmatched: 13. CDR3 amino acids: CASSTGTSGSSIQSYNEQFF. The CDR3 bases are TGTGCCAGCAGCACTGGGACTAGCGGGAGTTCAATACAATCCTACAATGAGCAGTTCTTC.

The rearrangement uses TRBV3-1 and TRBJ2-5; D is uncertain. The ends were cut back, 1 base at V and 5 bases at J, with 14 bases in the middle. Germline CDR1 reads LGHDT; CDR2 reads YNNKEL (reference sequence). This CDR3 region has 15 residues. As DNA, the CDR3 is TGTGCCAGCAGCCAAGTAATTCGTTTCAAGGAGACCCAGTACTTC. This gives the protein CASSQVIRFKETQYF.

The chain has TRBV4-2 and TRBJ2-3; D may correspond to TRBD1 or TRBD2 (5 bases each). V gave up 1 base and J gave up 5 bases, with 7 bases separating them. Germline-derived CDR1 and CDR2 are LGHNA and YNFKEQ. The CDR3 has 13 amino acids. The CDR3 sequence is CASSQGDGDTQYF. The CDR3 nucleotides read TGTGCCAGCAGCCAAGGGGACGGAGATACGCAGTATTTT.

The rearrangement links TRBV20-1 to TRBJ1-5; maybe TRBD1 (6 bases). Germline V lookup: CDR1 DFQATT, CDR2 SNEGSKA (reference sequence). The CDR3 loop spans 14 amino acids. Trimming left V 5 bases short and J 4 bases short, with 15 bases between. The CDR3 nucleotides read TGCAGTGCTCAACAGGGTATTGGAAATCAGCCCCAGCATTTT. It translates to CSAQQGIGNQPQHF.

This chain joins TRBV9 and TRBJ1-2; 9 bases match TRBD1. Trimming removed 4 bases from V and 4 bases from J; junction bases left unmatched: 11. This CDR3 region has 16 residues. CDR1 is SGDLS, CDR2 YYNGEE, per germline. CDR3 protein: CASSTDPGQGIYGYTF. CDR3 DNA: TGTGCCAGCAGCACAGACCCGGGACAGGGCATCTATGGCTACACCTTC.

The chain carries TRBV4-3 and TRBJ1-1; possible D gene TRBD1, 5 bases. The CDR3 has 15 amino acids. Germline CDR1 and CDR2: LGHNA and YSLEER. The ends were cut back, 0 bases at V and 4 bases at J, with 12 bases in the middle. The CDR3 sequence is CASSQEGTGPTEAFF. CDR3 in DNA: TGCGCCAGCAGCCAAGAGGGGACCGGGCCCACTGAAGCTTTCTTT.

This sequence joins TRBV6-2 or TRBV6-3 and TRBJ1-5; D may be TRBD1 (5 bases). In germline, CDR1 is MNHEY, CDR2 SVGEGT. V was shortened by 6 bases and J by 5 bases, with 14 bases between the two germline ends. The CDR3 runs to 14 residues. The CDR3 reads CASRPQGGHQPQHF. CDR3 nucleotide sequence: TGTGCCAGCAGGCCTCAGGGAGGACATCAGCCCCAGCATTTT.

This clonotype was seen many times. The CDR3 sequence: CASSPPDTQYF. In DNA, the CDR3 is TGTGCCAGCAGCCCGCCCGATACGCAGTATTTT. The rearrangement joins TRBV7-9 to TRBJ2-3; the D is unclear. Trimming left V 5 bases short and J 6 bases short, with 6 bases between. CDR1 and CDR2 (germline): SEHNR, FQNEAQ (reference sequence). The CDR3 has 11 amino acids. Based on the CDR3 plus reference TRBV7-9 and TRBJ2-3, the full variable domain is DTGVSQNPRHKITKRGQNVTFRCDPISEHNRLYWYRQTLGQGPEFLTYFQNEAQLEKSRLLSDRFSAERPKGSFSTLEIQRTEQGDSAMYLCASSPPDTQYFGPGTRLTVL.

The V call is TRBV11-2, the J call TRBJ2-3, with D maybe TRBD1 (6 bases). Per germline, CDR1 SGHAT and CDR2 FQNNGV. V lost 5 bases to trimming and J lost 5 bases, with 14 bases between them. The CDR3 extends over 14 amino acids. The CDR3 DNA reads as TGTGCCAGCAGCCCCCGGGACACACAAGATACGCAGTATTTT. Translated, it gives CASSPRDTQDTQYF. Together with reference TRBV11-2 and TRBJ2-3, the CDR3 gives the full variable domain: EAGVAQSPRYKIIEKRQSVAFWCNPISGHATLYWYQQILGQGPKLLIQFQNNGVVDDSQLPKDRFSAERLKGVDSTLKIQPAKLEDSAVYLCASSPRDTQDTQYFGPGTRLTVL.

V gene TRBV12-3 or TRBV12-4 combines with J gene TRBJ1-4; TRBD1 agrees at 7 bases. The CDR3 covers 14 residues. Trimming removed 7 bases from V and 4 bases from J; junction bases left unmatched: 6. CDR3 nucleotides: TGTGCCAGCAAAAACAGGGGCCTTAATGAAAAACTGTTTTTT. The encoded protein is CASKNRGLNEKLFF.

This clonotype showed up just a few times. The rearrangement links TRBV7-2 to TRBJ2-3; D unclear. The CDR3 spans 18 residues. V dropped 1 base and J dropped 0 bases, with 17 bases sitting between them. Germline CDR1 SGHTA, CDR2 FQGNSA. The CDR3 sequence is CASSLEPGAHISTDTQYF. DNA for the CDR3: TGTGCCAGCAGCTTAGAACCCGGTGCCCACATTAGCACAGATACGCAGTATTTT.

The rearrangement links TRBV12-3 or TRBV12-4 to TRBJ1-1; 7 nucleotides agree with TRBD1. The length of the CDR3 is 15 residues. V was pared by 9 bases and J by 2 bases, with 12 bases of the junction left unmatched. This CDR3 is CASDFRQGQNTEAFF. The CDR3, as DNA: TGTGCCAGTGACTTCCGACAGGGACAAAACACTGAAGCTTTCTTT.

The rearrangement uses TRBV7-9 and TRBJ1-2; no reliable D call. Germline CDR1 SEHNR, CDR2 FQNEAQ (reference sequence). Trimming removed 2 bases from V and 0 bases from J, with 13 bases in between. CDR3 length equals 16 residues. The DNA of the CDR3 is TGTGCCAGCAGCTTAAGGGCAGAAGAAGCTAACTATGGCTACACCTTC. Its protein product is CASSLRAEEANYGYTF.

This clonotype was observed once. The rearrangement uses TRBV20-1 and TRBJ2-5; 7 nucleotides line up with TRBD2. Germline V CDR1 and CDR2: DFQATT, SNEGSKA (reference sequence). J gave up 3 bases and V 4 bases, and 5 bases lay outside the gene matches. The CDR3 runs 13 residues. The CDR3 bases are TGCAGTGCTAATCCGGGAGGAAAAGAGACCCAGTACTTC. Translation gives CSANPGGKETQYF.

The gene calls are TRBV7-2 and TRBJ2-6, with 10 bases that match TRBD1. The trim removed 1 base at V and 0 bases at J, leaving 6 bases unmatched. Germline CDR1 SGHTA, CDR2 FQGNSA. The CDR3 is 19 residues long. The CDR3 loop is CASSLDGWTGGSGANVLTF. CDR3 coding DNA: TGTGCCAGCAGCTTAGATGGTTGGACAGGGGGCTCTGGGGCCAACGTCCTGACTTTC.

The chain combines TRBV27 with TRBJ1-1; D uncertain. CDR3 length: 16 residues. Per germline, CDR1 MNHEY and CDR2 SMNVEV (reference sequence). The germline V and J ends were trimmed by 2 bases and 6 bases, with 19 bases remaining between them. The CDR3 DNA reads as TGTGCCAGCAGTTTAGGCGGCAGGAGGAGAGAGGCTGAAGCTTTCTTT. Translating it yields CASSLGGRRREAEAFF.